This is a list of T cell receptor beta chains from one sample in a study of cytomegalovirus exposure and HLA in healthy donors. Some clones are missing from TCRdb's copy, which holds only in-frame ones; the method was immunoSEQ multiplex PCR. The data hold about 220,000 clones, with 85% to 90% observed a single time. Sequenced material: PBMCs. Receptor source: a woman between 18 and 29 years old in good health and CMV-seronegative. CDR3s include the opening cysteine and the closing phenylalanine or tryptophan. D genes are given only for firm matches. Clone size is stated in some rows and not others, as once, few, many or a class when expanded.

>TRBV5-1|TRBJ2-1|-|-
TGCGCCAGCAGCTTGGTTCCCGGGTCTGACAATGAGCAGTTCTTC
CASSLVPGSDNEQFF
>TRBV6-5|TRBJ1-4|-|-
TGTGCCAGCAGGACCCCAGGGAATGAAAAACTGTTTTTT
CASRTPGNEKLFF
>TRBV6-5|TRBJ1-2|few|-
TGTGCCAGCGGCTTGGCGGGGGGCGGCTACACCTTC
CASGLAGGGYTF
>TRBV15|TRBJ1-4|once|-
TGTGCCACCAGCAGGAAACAAGGGGGACGCGATAGGCTGTTTTTT
CATSRKQGGRDRLFF
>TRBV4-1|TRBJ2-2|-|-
TGCGCCAGCAGCCAAGATTTAGGGGCCAGGGGGGTGTTTTTT
CASSQDLGARGVFF
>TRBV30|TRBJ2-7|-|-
TGTGCCTGGAGAGAGTCCCACAAATTAGCTACCTACGAGCAGTACTTC
CAWRESHKLATYEQYF
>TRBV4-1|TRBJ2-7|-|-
TGCGCCAGCAGCCAAGACGGGAGTGGGGAGCAGTACTTC
CASSQDGSGEQYF
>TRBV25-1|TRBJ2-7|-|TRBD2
TGTGCCAGCAGTGAAATCGCTAGCGGGAACTCCATCTACGAGCAGTACTTC
CASSEIASGNSIYEQYF
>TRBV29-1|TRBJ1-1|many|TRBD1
TGCAGCGTTGAAAGGGGCTCAGTAACAAGACAGGGATTGGGGGGAATGAACACTGAAGCTTTCTTT
CSVERGSVTRQGLGGMNTEAFF
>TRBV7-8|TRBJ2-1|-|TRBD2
TGTGCCAGCAGCCCTAGCGGGGGGGCCTACAATGAGCAGTTCTTC
CASSPSGGAYNEQFF
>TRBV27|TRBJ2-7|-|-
TGTGCCAGCAGTTTAAAGGTTGGGCACCCCTACGAGCAGTACTTC
CASSLKVGHPYEQYF
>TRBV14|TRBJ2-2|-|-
TGTGCCAGCAGCCAAGGCGGGACTACCGGGGAGCTGTTTTTT
CASSQGGTTGELFF
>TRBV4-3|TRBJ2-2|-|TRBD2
TGCGCCAGCAGCCAAGATTACCCAGCGGGAGTGACCGGGGAGCTGTTTTTT
CASSQDYPAGVTGELFF
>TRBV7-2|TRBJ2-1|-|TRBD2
TGTGCCAGCAACCGTCTCGGGGGACTAGCGGGAGTAAACCCGCAGTTCTTC
CASNRLGGLAGVNPQFF
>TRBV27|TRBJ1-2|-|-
TGTGCCAGCAGTTTACGATCCCAGGGTAGCTACACCTTC
CASSLRSQGSYTF
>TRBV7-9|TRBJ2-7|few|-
TGTGCCAGCAGCCCTAGCTCCTCCTACGAGCAGTACTTC
CASSPSSSYEQYF
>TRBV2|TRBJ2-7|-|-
TGTGCCAGCAGGGAGGTTCCTAGGGGAGGCGAGCAGTACTTC
CASREVPRGGEQYF
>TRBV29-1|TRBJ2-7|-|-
TGCAGCGTTGAAGATCGCGGGCTAGCGAACGAGCAGTACTTC
CSVEDRGLANEQYF
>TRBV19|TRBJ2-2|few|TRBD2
TGTGCCAGTGGTGGACTAGCGGGGTACACCGGGGAGCTGTTTTTT
CASGGLAGYTGELFF
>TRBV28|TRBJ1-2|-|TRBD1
TGTGCCAGCAGCACCACAGGGGGCTATGGCTACACCTTC
CASSTTGGYGYTF
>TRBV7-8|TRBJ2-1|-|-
TGTGCCAGCCGGCAGGGGATTCTGGACAATGAGCAGTTCTTC
CASRQGILDNEQFF
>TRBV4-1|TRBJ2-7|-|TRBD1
TGCGCCAGCAGCCAACGACAGGGGGGTTTCTACGAGCAGTACTTC
CASSQRQGGFYEQYF
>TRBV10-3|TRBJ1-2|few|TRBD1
TGTGCCATCAGTGGCGGACAGGGAGCCAACTATGGCTACACCTTC
CAISGGQGANYGYTF
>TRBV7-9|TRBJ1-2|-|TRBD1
TGTGCCAGCAGCCCGGGACCGGGACAGGGAGTAGACTATGGCTACACCTTC
CASSPGPGQGVDYGYTF
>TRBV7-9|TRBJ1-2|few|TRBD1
TGTGCCAGCAGCCGATCGGTAGGACAGGGACTCGATGGCTACACCTTC
CASSRSVGQGLDGYTF
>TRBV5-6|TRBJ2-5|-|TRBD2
TGTGCCAGCAGCTTGGGAGCTAGCGGGGATTTCGAGACCCAGTACTTC
CASSLGASGDFETQYF
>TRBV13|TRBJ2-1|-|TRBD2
TGTGCCAGCAGCAAGGGACTAGCGGGGCTCAATGAGCAGTTCTTC
CASSKGLAGLNEQFF
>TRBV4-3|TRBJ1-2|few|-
TGCGCCAGCAGCCAAGATACGGCAGGGGATGGCTACACCTTC
CASSQDTAGDGYTF
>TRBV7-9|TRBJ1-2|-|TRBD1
TGTGCCAGCAGCTTATTAGAGGGGGCTGGTGGCTACACCTTC
CASSLLEGAGGYTF